This T cell receptor (beta chain) comes out of a study of vaccination and CD4 T cells after COVID-19. Overall study: By nasal swab PCR, the convalescent patients were SARS-CoV-2 positive, with under 10 mild cases and one severe. Taking of post-vaccine samples occurred a median approximately 72 days after dose two (range 14 to 241).

Note on this clonotype: Its antigen remains unknown.

Treatment of the sample: roughly 11-day PBMC culture with coronavirus spike peptide pools or control peptides (ViraFEST assay). Cultured CD4+ T cell DNA underwent sequencing with the Oncomine TCR Beta short-read assay. TCRdb reprocessed the PCR reads via MiXCR and lists one record per CDR3 protein. Of some 3,300 distinct CDR3 sequences in the sample, under 55% were seen once. This CDR3 region has 14 residues. The specimen sequenced was CD4+ T cells from blood, cultured in vitro. The source of this sequence is a human donor who had recovered from COVID-19. This chain links TRBV21-1 with TRBJ1-5; no check of the table's D call, TRBD1, against the DNA was made. TRBV21-1 is shown as a pseudogene. DNA of the CDR3: TGTGCCAGCACGCCCCGCGACAATGGTCAGCCCCAGCATTTT. It translates to CASTPRDNGQPQHF.